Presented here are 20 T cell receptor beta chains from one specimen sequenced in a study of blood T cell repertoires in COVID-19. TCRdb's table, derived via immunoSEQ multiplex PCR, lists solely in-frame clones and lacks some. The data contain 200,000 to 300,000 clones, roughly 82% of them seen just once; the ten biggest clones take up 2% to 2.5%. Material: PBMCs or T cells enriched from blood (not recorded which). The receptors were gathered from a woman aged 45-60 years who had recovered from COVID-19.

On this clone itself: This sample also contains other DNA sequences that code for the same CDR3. The CDR3 sequence: CASSPRGVGGGAVEQYF. The CDR3 nucleotides read TGTGCCAGCAGCCCTCGTGGGGTAGGCGGAGGAGCGGTCGAGCAGTACTTC. The chain combines TRBV11-3 with TRBJ2-7; TRBD2 is a possible D gene (5 bases). This CDR3 is 17 amino acids long. The V and J ends lost 5 bases and 6 bases respectively, with 26 bases between them. The V gene's germline CDR1 is SGHNT and CDR2 YENEEA.

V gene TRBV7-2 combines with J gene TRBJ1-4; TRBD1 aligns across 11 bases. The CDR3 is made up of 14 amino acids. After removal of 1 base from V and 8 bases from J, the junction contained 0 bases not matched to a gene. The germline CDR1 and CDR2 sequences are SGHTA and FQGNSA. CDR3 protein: CASSLGTGGEKLFF. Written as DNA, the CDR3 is TGTGCCAGCAGCTTAGGGACAGGGGGCGAAAAACTGTTTTTT.

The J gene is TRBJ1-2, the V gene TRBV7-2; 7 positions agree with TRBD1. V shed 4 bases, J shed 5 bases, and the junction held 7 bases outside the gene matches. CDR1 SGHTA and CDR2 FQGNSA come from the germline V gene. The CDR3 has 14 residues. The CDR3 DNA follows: TGTGCCAGCAGCTGGGACAGACGGCAGTATGGCTACACCTTC. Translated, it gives CASSWDRRQYGYTF. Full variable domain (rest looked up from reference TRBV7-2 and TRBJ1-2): GAGVSQSPSNKVTEKGKDVELRCDPISGHTALYWYRQSLGQGLEFLIYFQGNSAPDKSGLPSDRFSAERTGGSVSTLTIQRTQQEDSAVYLCASSWDRRQYGYTFGSGTRLTVV.

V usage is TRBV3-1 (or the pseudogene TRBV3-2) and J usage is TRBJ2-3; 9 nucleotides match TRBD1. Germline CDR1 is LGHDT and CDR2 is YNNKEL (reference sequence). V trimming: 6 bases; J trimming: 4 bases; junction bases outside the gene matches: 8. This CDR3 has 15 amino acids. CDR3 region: CASRRGTGWSDTQYF. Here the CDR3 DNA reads TGTGCCAGCAGACGCGGGACAGGGTGGTCAGATACGCAGTATTTT.

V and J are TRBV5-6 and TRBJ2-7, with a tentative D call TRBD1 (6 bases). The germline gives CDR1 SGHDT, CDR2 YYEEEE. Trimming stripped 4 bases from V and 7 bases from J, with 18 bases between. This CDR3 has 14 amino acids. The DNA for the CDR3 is TGTGCCAGCAGCCGAAGTGGCGCAAGGGGGGAGCAGTACTTC. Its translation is CASSRSGARGEQYF.

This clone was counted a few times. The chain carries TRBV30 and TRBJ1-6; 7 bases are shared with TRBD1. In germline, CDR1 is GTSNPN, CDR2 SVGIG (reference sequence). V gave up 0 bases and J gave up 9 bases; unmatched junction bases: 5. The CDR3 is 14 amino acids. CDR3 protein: CAWSVLQGSSPLHF. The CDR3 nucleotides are TGTGCCTGGAGTGTCCTACAGGGGAGTTCACCCCTCCACTTT.

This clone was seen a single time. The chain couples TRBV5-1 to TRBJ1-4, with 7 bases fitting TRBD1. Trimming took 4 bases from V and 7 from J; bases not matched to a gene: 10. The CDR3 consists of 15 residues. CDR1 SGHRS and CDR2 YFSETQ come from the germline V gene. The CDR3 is CASSTRTGTGEKLFF. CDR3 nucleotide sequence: TGCGCCAGCAGCACCCGGACAGGCACCGGTGAAAAACTGTTTTTT.

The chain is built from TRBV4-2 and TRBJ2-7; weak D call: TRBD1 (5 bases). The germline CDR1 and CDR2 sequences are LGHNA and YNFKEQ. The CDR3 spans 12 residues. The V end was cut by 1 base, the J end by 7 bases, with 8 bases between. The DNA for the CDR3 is TGTGCCAGCAGCCAAGTTCGGACAGAGCAGTACTTC. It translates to CASSQVRTEQYF.

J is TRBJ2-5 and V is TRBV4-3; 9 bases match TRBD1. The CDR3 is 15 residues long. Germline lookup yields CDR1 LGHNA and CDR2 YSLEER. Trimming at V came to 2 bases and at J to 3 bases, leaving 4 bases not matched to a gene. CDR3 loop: CASSQTGGRKETQYF. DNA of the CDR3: TGCGCCAGCAGCCAAACAGGGGGCCGCAAAGAGACCCAGTACTTC.

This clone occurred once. This CDR3 reads CASSSEQGYGYTF. DNA for the CDR3: TGTGCCAGCAGTTCCGAACAGGGTTATGGCTACACCTTC. The V and J genes are TRBV12-3 or TRBV12-4 and TRBJ1-2, with a possible D match to TRBD1 (6 bases). The CDR3 runs 13 residues. Trimming pared 4 bases from V and 5 bases from J, leaving 11 bases between.

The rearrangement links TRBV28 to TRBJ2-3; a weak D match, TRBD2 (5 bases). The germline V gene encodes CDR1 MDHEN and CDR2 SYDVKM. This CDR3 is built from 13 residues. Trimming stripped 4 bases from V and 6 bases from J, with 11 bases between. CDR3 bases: TGTGCCAGCAGTTGGGCCTCGGGGGATACGCAGTATTTT. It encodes CASSWASGDTQYF. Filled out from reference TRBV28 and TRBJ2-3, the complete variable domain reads DVKVTQSSRYLVKRTGEKVFLECVQDMDHENMFWYRQDPGLGLRLIYFSYDVKMKEKGDIPEGYSVSREKKERFSLILESASTNQTSMYLCASSWASGDTQYFGPGTRLTVL.

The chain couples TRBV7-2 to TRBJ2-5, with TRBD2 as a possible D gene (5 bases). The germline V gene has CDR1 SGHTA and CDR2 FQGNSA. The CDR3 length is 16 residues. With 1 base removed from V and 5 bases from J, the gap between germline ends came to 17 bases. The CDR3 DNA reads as TGTGCCAGCAGCTTAGTGGTTCGATCGGGCGGGGAGACCCAGTACTTC. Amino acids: CASSLVVRSGGETQYF.

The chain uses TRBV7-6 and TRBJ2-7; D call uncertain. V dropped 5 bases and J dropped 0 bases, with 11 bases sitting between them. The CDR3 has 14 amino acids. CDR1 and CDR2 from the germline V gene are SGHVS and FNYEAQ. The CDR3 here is CASSQATSSYEQYF. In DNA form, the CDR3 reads TGTGCCAGCAGCCAAGCGACGAGCTCCTACGAGCAGTACTTC. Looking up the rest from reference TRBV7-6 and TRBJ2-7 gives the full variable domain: GAGVSQSPRYKVTKRGQDVALRCDPISGHVSLYWYRQALGQGPEFLTYFNYEAQQDKSGLPNDRFSAERPEGSISTLTIQRTEQRDSAMYRCASSQATSSYEQYFGPGTRLTVT.

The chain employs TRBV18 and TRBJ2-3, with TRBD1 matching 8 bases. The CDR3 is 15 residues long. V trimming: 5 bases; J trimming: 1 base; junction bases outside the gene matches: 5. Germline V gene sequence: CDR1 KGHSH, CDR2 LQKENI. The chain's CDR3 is CASSKGGQGTDTQYF. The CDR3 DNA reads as TGTGCCAGCTCAAAAGGGGGACAGGGCACAGATACGCAGTATTTT. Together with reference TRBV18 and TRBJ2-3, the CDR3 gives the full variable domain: NAGVMQNPRHLVRRRGQEARLRCSPMKGHSHVYWYRQLPEEGLKFMVYLQKENIIDESGMPKERFSAEFPKEGPSILRIQQVVRGDSAAYFCASSKGGQGTDTQYFGPGTRLTVL.

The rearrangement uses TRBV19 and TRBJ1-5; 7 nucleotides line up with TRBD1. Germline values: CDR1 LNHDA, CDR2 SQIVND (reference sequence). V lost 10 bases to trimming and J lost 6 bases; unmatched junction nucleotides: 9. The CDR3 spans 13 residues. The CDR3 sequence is CATQDRESQPQHF. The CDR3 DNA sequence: TGTGCCACCCAAGACAGGGAGTCTCAGCCCCAGCATTTT.

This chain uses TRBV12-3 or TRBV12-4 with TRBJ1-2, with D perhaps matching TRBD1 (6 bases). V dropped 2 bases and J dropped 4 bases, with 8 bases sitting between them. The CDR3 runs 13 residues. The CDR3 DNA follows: TGTGCCAGCAGTTTACGGACAGTCTATGGCTACACCTTC. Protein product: CASSLRTVYGYTF.

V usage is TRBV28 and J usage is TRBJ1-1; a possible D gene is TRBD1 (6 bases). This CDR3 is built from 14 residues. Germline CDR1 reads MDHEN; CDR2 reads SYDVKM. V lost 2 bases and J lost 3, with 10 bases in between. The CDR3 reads CASSLGQWDTEAFF. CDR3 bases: TGTGCCAGCAGTTTAGGACAGTGGGACACTGAAGCTTTCTTT.

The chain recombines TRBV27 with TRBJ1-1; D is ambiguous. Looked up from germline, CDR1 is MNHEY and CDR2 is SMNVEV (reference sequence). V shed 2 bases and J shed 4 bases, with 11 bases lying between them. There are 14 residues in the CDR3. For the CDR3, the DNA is TGTGCCAGCAGTTTAACGGAAGGAGCCACTGAAGCTTTCTTT. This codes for CASSLTEGATEAFF.

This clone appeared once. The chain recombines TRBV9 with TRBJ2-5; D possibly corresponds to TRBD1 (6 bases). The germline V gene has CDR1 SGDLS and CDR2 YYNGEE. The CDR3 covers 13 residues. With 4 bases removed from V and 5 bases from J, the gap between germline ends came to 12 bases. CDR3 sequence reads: CASSFGGLETQYF. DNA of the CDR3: TGTGCCAGCAGCTTTGGGGGCCTGGAGACCCAGTACTTC.

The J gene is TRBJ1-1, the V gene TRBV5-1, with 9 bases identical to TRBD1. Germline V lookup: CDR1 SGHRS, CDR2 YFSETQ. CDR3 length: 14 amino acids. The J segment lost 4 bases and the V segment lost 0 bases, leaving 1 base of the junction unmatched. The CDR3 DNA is TGCGCCAGCAGCTTGGGGGACAGGGCCACTGAAGCTTTCTTT. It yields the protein CASSLGDRATEAFF.